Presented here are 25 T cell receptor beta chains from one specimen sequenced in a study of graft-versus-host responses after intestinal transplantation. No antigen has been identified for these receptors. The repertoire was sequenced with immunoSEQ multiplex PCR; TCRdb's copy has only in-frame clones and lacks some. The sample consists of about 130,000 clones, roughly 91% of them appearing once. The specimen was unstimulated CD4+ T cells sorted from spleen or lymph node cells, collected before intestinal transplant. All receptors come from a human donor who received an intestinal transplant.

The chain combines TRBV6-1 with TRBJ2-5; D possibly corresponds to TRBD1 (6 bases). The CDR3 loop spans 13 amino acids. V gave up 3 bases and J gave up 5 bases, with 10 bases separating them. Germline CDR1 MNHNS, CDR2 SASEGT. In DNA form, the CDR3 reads TGTGCCAGCAGTGACAGGGGTGGGGAGACCCAGTACTTC. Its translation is CASSDRGGETQYF.

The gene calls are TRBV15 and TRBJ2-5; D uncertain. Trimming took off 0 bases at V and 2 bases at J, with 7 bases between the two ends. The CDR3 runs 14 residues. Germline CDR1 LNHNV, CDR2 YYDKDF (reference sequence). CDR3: CATSRDRIQETQYF. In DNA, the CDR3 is TGTGCCACCAGCAGAGATAGGATACAAGAGACCCAGTACTTC.

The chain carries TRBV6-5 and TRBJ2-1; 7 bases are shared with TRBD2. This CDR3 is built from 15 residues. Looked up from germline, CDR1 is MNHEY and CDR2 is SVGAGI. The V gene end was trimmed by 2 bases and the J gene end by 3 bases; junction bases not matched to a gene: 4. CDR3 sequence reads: CASSYLGEGYNEQFF. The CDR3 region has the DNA TGTGCCAGCAGTTACCTGGGGGAGGGCTACAATGAGCAGTTCTTC.

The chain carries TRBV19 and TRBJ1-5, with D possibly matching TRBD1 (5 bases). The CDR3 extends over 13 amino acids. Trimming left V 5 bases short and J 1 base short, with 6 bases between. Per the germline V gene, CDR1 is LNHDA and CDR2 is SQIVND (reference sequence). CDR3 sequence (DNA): TGTGCCAGTAGTGGGGCAAGCAATCAGCCCCAGCATTTT. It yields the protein CASSGASNQPQHF. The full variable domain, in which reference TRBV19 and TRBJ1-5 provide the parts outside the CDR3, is DGGITQSPKYLFRKEGQNVTLSCEQNLNHDAMYWYRQDPGQGLRLIYYSQIVNDFQKGDIAEGYSVSREKKESFPLTVTSAQKNPTAFYLCASSGASNQPQHFGDGTRLSIL.

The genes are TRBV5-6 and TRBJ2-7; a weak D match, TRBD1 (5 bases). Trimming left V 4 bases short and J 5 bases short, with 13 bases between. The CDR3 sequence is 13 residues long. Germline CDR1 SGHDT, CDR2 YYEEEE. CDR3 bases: TGTGCCAGCAGCCAGGGTGGACGGAACGAGCAGTACTTC. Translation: CASSQGGRNEQYF.

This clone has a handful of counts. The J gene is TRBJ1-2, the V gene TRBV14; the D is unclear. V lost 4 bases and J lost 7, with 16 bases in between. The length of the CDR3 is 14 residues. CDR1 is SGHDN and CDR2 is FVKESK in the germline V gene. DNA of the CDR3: TGTGCCAGCAGCCGTACGAGAGGCTATGGTGGCTACACCTTC. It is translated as CASSRTRGYGGYTF.

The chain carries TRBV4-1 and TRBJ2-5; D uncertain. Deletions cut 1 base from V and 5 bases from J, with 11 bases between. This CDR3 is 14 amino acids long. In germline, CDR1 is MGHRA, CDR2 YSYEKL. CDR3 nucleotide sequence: TGCGCCAGCAGCCAAGTGTCGGGCGCGGAGACCCAGTACTTC. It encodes CASSQVSGAETQYF.

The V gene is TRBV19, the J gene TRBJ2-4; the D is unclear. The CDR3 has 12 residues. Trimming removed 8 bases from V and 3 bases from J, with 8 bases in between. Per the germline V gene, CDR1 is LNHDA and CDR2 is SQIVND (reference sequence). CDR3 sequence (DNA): TGTGCCAGTTCCGTAGGCAAAAACATTCAGTACTTC. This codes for CASSVGKNIQYF. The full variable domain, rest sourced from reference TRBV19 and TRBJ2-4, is DGGITQSPKYLFRKEGQNVTLSCEQNLNHDAMYWYRQDPGQGLRLIYYSQIVNDFQKGDIAEGYSVSREKKESFPLTVTSAQKNPTAFYLCASSVGKNIQYFGAGTRLSVL.

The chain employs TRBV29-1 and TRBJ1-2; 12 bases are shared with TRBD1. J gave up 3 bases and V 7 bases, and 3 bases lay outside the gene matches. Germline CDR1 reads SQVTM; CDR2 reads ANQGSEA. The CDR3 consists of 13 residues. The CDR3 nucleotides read TGCAGCGCGGGACAGGGGGCAGACTATGGCTACACCTTC. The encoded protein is CSAGQGADYGYTF.

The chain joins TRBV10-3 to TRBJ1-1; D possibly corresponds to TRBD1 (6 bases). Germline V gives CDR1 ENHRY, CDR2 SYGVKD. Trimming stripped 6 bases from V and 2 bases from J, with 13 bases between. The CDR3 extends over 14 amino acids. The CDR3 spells CAISRTGINTEAFF. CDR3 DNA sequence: TGTGCCATCAGCCGAACAGGGATAAACACTGAAGCTTTCTTT.

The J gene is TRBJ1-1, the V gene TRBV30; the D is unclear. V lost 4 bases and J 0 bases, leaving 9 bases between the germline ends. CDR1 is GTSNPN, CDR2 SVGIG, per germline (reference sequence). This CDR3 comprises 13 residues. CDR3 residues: CAWKAYMNTEAFF. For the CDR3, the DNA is TGTGCCTGGAAGGCATACATGAACACTGAAGCTTTCTTT.

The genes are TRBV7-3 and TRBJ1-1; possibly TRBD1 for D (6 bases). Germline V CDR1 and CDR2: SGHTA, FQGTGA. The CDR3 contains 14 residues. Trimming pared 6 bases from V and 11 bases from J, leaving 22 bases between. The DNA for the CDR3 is TGTGCCAGCAGTTCCCAGGGGTCGTCTATGGATGCTTTCTTT. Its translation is CASSSQGSSMDAFF.

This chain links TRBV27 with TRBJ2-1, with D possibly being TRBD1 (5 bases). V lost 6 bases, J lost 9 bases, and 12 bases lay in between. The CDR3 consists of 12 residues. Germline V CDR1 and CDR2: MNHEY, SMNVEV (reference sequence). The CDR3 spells CASSKGWGEQFF. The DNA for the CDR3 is TGTGCCAGCAGCAAGGGGTGGGGTGAGCAGTTCTTC.

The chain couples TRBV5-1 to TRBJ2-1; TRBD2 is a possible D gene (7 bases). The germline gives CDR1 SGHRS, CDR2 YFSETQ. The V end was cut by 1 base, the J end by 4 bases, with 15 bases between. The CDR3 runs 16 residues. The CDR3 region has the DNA TGCGCCAGCAGCTTGCAGGGGCTAGCGGATTACAATGAGCAGTTCTTC. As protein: CASSLQGLADYNEQFF.

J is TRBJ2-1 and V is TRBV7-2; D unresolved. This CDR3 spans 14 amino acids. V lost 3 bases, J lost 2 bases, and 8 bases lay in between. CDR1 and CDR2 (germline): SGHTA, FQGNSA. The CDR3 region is CASSFTRAYNEQFF. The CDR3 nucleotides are TGTGCCAGCAGCTTCACGAGAGCCTACAATGAGCAGTTCTTC.

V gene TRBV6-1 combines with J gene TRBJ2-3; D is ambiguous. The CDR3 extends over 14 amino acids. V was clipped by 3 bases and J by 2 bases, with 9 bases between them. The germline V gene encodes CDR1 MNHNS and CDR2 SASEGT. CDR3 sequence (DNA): TGTGCCAGCAGTGATTTGTTTTACACAGATACGCAGTATTTT. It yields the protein CASSDLFYTDTQYF.

This CDR3 reads CAWSVGSPRGQPQHF. CDR3 nucleotides: TGTGCCTGGAGTGTAGGGTCCCCCCGGGGTCAGCCCCAGCATTTT. This chain links TRBV30 with TRBJ1-5, with D unclear. CDR3 length equals 15 residues. V lost 0 bases and J 6 bases, leaving 15 bases between the germline ends. Germline V gene sequence: CDR1 GTSNPN, CDR2 SVGIG (reference sequence).

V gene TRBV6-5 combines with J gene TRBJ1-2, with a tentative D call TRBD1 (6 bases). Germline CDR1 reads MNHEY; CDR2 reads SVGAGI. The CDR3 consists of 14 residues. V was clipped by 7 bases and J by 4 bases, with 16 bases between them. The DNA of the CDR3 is TGTGCCAGCAATACTCAGGGGCTGGTCTATGGCTACACCTTC. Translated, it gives CASNTQGLVYGYTF.

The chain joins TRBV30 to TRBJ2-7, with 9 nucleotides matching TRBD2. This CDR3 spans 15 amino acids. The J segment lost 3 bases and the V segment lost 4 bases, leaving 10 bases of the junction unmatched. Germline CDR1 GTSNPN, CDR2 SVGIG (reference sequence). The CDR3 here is CAWNSPGLAFYEQYF. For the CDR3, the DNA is TGTGCCTGGAACTCCCCGGGACTAGCTTTCTACGAGCAGTACTTC.

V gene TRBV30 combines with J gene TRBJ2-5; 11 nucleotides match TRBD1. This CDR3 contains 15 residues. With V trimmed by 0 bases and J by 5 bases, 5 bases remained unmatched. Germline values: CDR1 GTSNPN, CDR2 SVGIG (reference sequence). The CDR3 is CAWSVGQGAGETQYF. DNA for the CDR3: TGTGCCTGGAGTGTTGGACAGGGGGCGGGGGAGACCCAGTACTTC.

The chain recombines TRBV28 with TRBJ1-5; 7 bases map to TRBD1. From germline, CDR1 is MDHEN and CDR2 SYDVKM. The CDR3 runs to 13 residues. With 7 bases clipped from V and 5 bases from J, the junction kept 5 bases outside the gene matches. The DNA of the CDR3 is TGTGCCAGCACTTCAGGGGGATATCAGCCCCAGCATTTT. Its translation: CASTSGGYQPQHF.

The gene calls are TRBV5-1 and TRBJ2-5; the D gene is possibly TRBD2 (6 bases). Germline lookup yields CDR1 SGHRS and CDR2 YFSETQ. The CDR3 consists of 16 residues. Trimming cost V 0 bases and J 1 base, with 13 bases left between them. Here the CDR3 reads CASSLEVGGAQETQYF. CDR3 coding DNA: TGCGCCAGCAGCTTGGAGGTGGGAGGAGCCCAAGAGACCCAGTACTTC. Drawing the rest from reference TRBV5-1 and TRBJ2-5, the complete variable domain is KAGVTQTPRYLIKTRGQQVTLSCSPISGHRSVSWYQQTPGQGLQFLFEYFSETQRNKGNFPGRFSGRQFSNSRSEMNVSTLELGDSALYLCASSLEVGGAQETQYFGPGTRLLVL.

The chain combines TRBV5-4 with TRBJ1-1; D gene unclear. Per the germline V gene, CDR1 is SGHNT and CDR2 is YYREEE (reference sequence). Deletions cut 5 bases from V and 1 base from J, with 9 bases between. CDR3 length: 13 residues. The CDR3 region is CASRGLANTEAFF. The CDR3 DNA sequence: TGTGCCAGCAGGGGGTTGGCGAACACTGAAGCTTTCTTT.

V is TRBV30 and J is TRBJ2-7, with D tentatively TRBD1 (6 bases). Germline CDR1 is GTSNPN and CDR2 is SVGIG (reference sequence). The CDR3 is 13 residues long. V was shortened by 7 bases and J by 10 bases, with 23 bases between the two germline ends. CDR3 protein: CASTTRQEIGQYF. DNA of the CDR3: TGTGCCTCCACCACCCGACAGGAGATCGGACAGTACTTC.

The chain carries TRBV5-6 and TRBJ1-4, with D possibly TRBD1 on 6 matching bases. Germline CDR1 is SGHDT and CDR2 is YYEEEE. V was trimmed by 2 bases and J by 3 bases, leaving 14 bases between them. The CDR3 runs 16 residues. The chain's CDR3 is CASSFFRQAPNEKLFF. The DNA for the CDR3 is TGTGCCAGCAGCTTCTTCCGACAGGCCCCTAATGAAAAACTGTTTTTT.